What follows are 21 T cell receptor beta chains derived from one specimen sequenced in a study of cytotoxic CD8 clonotypes in ibrutinib-treated CLL. Generated by immunoSEQ multiplex PCR, the TCRdb table keeps only in-frame clones and is missing some. The sample consists of fewer than 400,000 clones, roughly two thirds of them appearing once. The sequenced sample was PBMCs, obtained after 36 months of ibrutinib treatment. These receptors came from a human donor with chronic lymphocytic leukemia.

In its sample, this clone was seen a few times. The gene calls are TRBV19 and TRBJ1-5, with D perhaps matching TRBD1 (5 bases). CDR1 is LNHDA and CDR2 is SQIVND in the germline V gene (reference sequence). Trimming pared 6 bases from V and 6 bases from J, leaving 9 bases between. The CDR3 is made up of 12 amino acids. CDR3 sequence: CASSLQGQPQHF. DNA for the CDR3: TGTGCCAGTAGCCTCCAGGGTCAGCCCCAGCATTTT.

The V and J genes are TRBV28 and TRBJ2-1; TRBD2 is a possible D gene (6 bases). Germline CDR1 and CDR2: MDHEN and SYDVKM. The CDR3 consists of 18 residues. V lost 8 bases and J 3 bases, leaving 26 bases between the germline ends. CDR3 protein: CASAPTDPGDVIYNEQFF. The CDR3 coding sequence is TGTGCCAGCGCTCCTACTGACCCGGGGGACGTGATCTACAATGAGCAGTTCTTC.

The chain is built from TRBV9 and TRBJ2-7, with D perhaps TRBD2 (5 bases). The V and J ends lost 3 bases and 6 bases respectively, with 16 bases between them. Germline lookup yields CDR1 SGDLS and CDR2 YYNGEE. This CDR3 contains 14 residues. DNA of the CDR3: TGTGCCAGCAGCGCGGTTCCCGACTATCGCGAGCAGTACTTC. This codes for CASSAVPDYREQYF.

The chain links TRBV11-2 to TRBJ2-7; D may be TRBD1 (5 bases). Trimming took 5 bases from V and 3 from J, leaving 14 bases between them. CDR3 length equals 14 residues. Germline CDR1 reads SGHAT; CDR2 reads FQNNGV. CDR3 bases: TGTGCCAGCAGCCCAAAGACAGCCCTCTACGAGCAGTACTTC. This codes for CASSPKTALYEQYF.

V gene TRBV29-1 combines with J gene TRBJ2-3; D assignment may be TRBD1 or TRBD2 (6 bases each). Trimming took off 2 bases at V and 1 base at J, with 7 bases between the two ends. This CDR3 comprises 13 residues. CDR1 and CDR2 (germline): SQVTM, ANQGSEA. The CDR3 DNA reads as TGCAGCGTTGAAAGGGGGGGCACAGATACGCAGTATTTT. Protein sequence: CSVERGGTDTQYF.

The DNA of the CDR3 is TGTGCCAGCAGTGGGCCGGGGCATCAGGACATTCAGTACTTC. It is translated as CASSGPGHQDIQYF. V is TRBV25-1 and J is TRBJ2-4; D might be TRBD1 or TRBD2, each matching 5 bases. V was clipped by 4 bases and J by 8 bases, with 15 bases between them. Germline V lookup: CDR1 MGHDK, CDR2 SYGVNS. The CDR3 contains 14 residues.

The chain uses TRBV6-6 and TRBJ1-1; TRBD1 is a possible D gene (5 bases). The CDR3 runs 13 residues. V lost 10 bases to trimming and J lost 1 base, with 13 bases between them. CDR1 and CDR2 from the germline V gene are MNHNY and SVGAGI (reference sequence). CDR3: CATRRGRNTEAFF. Written as DNA, the CDR3 is TGTGCCACCCGAAGGGGACGGAACACTGAAGCTTTCTTT.

Note on this clone: Germline and junction disagree at one end, which may indicate a read error. CDR3 coding DNA: TGTGCCAGCGGGATCATCCCACTTTTC. Protein product: CASGIIPLF. The chain uses TRBV9 and TRBJ2-7; D call uncertain. Germline CDR1 reads SGDLS; CDR2 reads YYNGEE. The CDR3 loop spans 9 amino acids.

V is TRBV19 and J is TRBJ2-3, with 8 bases identical to TRBD2. In germline, CDR1 is LNHDA, CDR2 SQIVND (reference sequence). This CDR3 spans 16 amino acids. The J segment lost 2 bases and the V segment lost 6 bases, leaving 10 bases of the junction unmatched. CDR3 nucleotide sequence: TGTGCCAGTAGCGCCCTCACCGGGAGGGCCACAGATACGCAGTATTTT. This codes for CASSALTGRATDTQYF.

The genes are TRBV6-6 and TRBJ2-7; 10 positions agree with TRBD1. The CDR3 extends over 15 amino acids. Germline CDR1 and CDR2: MNHNY and SVGAGI (reference sequence). J was trimmed by 3 bases and V by 0 bases; bases with no gene match: 2. The CDR3 protein is CASSYSGTGDYEQYF. For the CDR3, the DNA is TGTGCCAGCAGTTACTCGGGGACAGGGGACTACGAGCAGTACTTC.

The chain links TRBV15 to TRBJ2-2; 7 positions match TRBD2. Germline V gives CDR1 LNHNV, CDR2 YYDKDF (reference sequence). CDR3 length: 15 amino acids. Trimming cost V 8 bases and J 4 bases; bases outside gene matches: 10. CDR3 nucleotide sequence: TGTGCCACCCGGCGCAGCGGGGATGGCACCGGGGAGCTGTTTTTT. Translation gives CATRRSGDGTGELFF. The variable domain in full, with the rest retrieved from reference TRBV15 and TRBJ2-2, is DAMVIQNPRYQVTQFGKPVTLSCSQTLNHNVMYWYQQKSSQAPKLLFHYYDKDFNNEADTPDNFQSRRPNTSFCFLDIRSPGLGDTAMYLCATRRSGDGTGELFFGEGSRLTVL.

The genes are TRBV4-1 and TRBJ1-4, with 9 bases fitting TRBD1. V shed 3 bases, J shed 8 bases, and the junction held 13 bases outside the gene matches. CDR1 and CDR2 (germline): MGHRA, YSYEKL. CDR3 length: 17 residues. CDR3 sequence (DNA): TGCGCCAGCAGCCAGAGGGACAGGGCCCTCTCCGGAGAAAAACTGTTTTTT. Translation gives CASSQRDRALSGEKLFF.

The CDR3 is CASSGTGTSTSLEQYF. CDR3 nucleotides: TGTGCCAGTAGCGGGACAGGGACGTCTACCTCCCTCGAGCAGTACTTC. The chain joins TRBV19 to TRBJ2-7; the match to TRBD1 covers 9 bases. Germline assignment: CDR1 LNHDA and CDR2 SQIVND (reference sequence). J was trimmed by 6 bases and V by 6 bases; bases with no gene match: 15. The CDR3 covers 16 residues. The complete variable domain, with remaining parts taken from reference TRBV19 and TRBJ2-7, reads DGGITQSPKYLFRKEGQNVTLSCEQNLNHDAMYWYRQDPGQGLRLIYYSQIVNDFQKGDIAEGYSVSREKKESFPLTVTSAQKNPTAFYLCASSGTGTSTSLEQYFGPGTRLTVT.

As concerns this clone: The same CDR3 is also encoded by other DNA sequences in this sample. The chain joins TRBV6-5 to TRBJ1-2; the D gene is possibly TRBD1 (5 bases). Germline CDR1 is MNHEY and CDR2 is SVGAGI. The germline V and J ends were trimmed by 6 bases and 2 bases, with 10 bases remaining between them. This CDR3 is 13 amino acids long. The CDR3 nucleotides read TGTGCCAGCAGCCGGGACGGAAACTATGGCTACACCTTC. This translates into CASSRDGNYGYTF.

The CDR3 coding sequence is TGTGCCAGCAGCTCAGTGGGAGGGGTTTCCTACAATGAGCAGTTCTTC. Translating it yields CASSSVGGVSYNEQFF. The chain employs TRBV11-3 and TRBJ2-1; 7 nucleotides align to TRBD2. Per the germline V gene, CDR1 is SGHNT and CDR2 is YENEEA. The V and J ends lost 4 bases and 1 base, in that order; junction bases with no gene match: 7. This CDR3 is built from 16 residues.

CDR3 in DNA: TGTGCCAGCAGCTCGCCTAGCGGGAGGGCCTTCGATACGCAGTATTTT. This encodes CASSSPSGRAFDTQYF. The chain joins TRBV7-7 to TRBJ2-3, with 12 bases identical to TRBD2. There are 16 residues in the CDR3. Germline V gene data show CDR1 as SSHAT and CDR2 as FNYEAQ (reference sequence). Losses at the gene ends were 4 bases for V and 6 bases for J; bases not matched to a gene: 8.

This rearrangement joins TRBV6-1 to TRBJ2-3, with no clear D. Germline loops: CDR1 MNHNS, CDR2 SASEGT. This CDR3 comprises 13 residues. V lost 6 bases and J 2 bases, leaving 9 bases between the germline ends. The CDR3 nucleotides are TGTGCCAGCAGGCTATCCCTCACAGATACGCAGTATTTT. Its protein is CASRLSLTDTQYF.

The chain uses TRBV5-1 and TRBJ2-1; D unclear. The germline V gene encodes CDR1 SGHRS and CDR2 YFSETQ. The V end was cut by 2 bases, the J end by 0 bases, with 9 bases between. The length of the CDR3 is 15 residues. CDR3 sequence (DNA): TGCGCCAGCAGCTTCCGACTGGACTCCTACAATGAGCAGTTCTTC. Its protein is CASSFRLDSYNEQFF.

The rearrangement uses TRBV25-1 and TRBJ1-4, with D maybe TRBD1 (6 bases). There are 14 residues in the CDR3. Germline-derived CDR1 and CDR2 are MGHDK and SYGVNS. The V gene lost 4 bases and the J gene lost 8 bases, with 14 bases spanning the gap. CDR3 amino acids: CASSAQGSGEKLFF. CDR3 in DNA: TGTGCCAGCAGTGCACAGGGAAGCGGAGAAAAACTGTTTTTT.

This clone was counted between two and nine times. The rearrangement links TRBV11-3 to TRBJ2-5; TRBD2 is a possible D gene (6 bases). CDR1 is SGHNT and CDR2 is YENEEA in the germline V gene. V was cut by 1 base and J by 0 bases, with 9 bases left in between. This CDR3 region has 15 residues. The CDR3 coding sequence is TGTGCCAGCAGCTTAGGGACTACGCACCAAGAGACCCAGTACTTC. Its translation: CASSLGTTHQETQYF. The full variable domain, in which reference TRBV11-3 and TRBJ2-5 provide the parts outside the CDR3, is EAGVVQSPRYKIIEKKQPVAFWCNPISGHNTLYWYLQNLGQGPELLIRYENEEAVDDSQLPKDRFSAERLKGVDSTLKIQPAELGDSAVYLCASSLGTTHQETQYFGPGTRLLVL.

This clone was observed a single time. The chain recombines TRBV19 with TRBJ2-1; TRBD2 matches 10 bases. The CDR3 has 15 amino acids. The V gene end was trimmed by 1 base and the J gene end by 4 bases; junction bases not matched to a gene: 1. Per the germline V gene, CDR1 is LNHDA and CDR2 is SQIVND (reference sequence). CDR3 amino acids: CASSIVLAGYNEQFF. CDR3 DNA sequence: TGTGCCAGTAGTATAGTACTAGCGGGATACAATGAGCAGTTCTTC.